This TCR beta chain was sequenced in a study of CD8 T cells in ankylosing spondylitis. Study-level points and caveats: Ankylosing spondylitis blood appeared to be characterized by a TCR beta motif of under ten highly homologous variants. The clones that were linked to disease were reported to be significantly enriched in matched synovial fluid samples from ankylosing spondylitis patients.

Construction of TCR beta libraries was performed using quantitative 5'-RACE with molecular barcodes. TCRdb reprocessed the 5' RACE reads via MiXCR and lists one record per CDR3 protein. The table records about 700,000 distinct CDR3 sequences, under 20% of them present only once. This clonotype was detected only a few times. Its antigen is currently unknown. The sequenced sample was blood, either unsorted or a sorted T cell fraction (not recorded which). The receptor comes from a male donor with ankylosing spondylitis.

The CDR3 bases are TGCGCCAGGAGCCGGCAGGGCAGGGGCTACGAGCAGTACTTC. This gives the protein CARSRQGRGYEQYF. This chain joins TRBV10-1 and TRBJ2-7; TRBD1 might be the D (6 bases). CDR3 length: 14 amino acids. Germline values: CDR1 WNHNN, CDR2 SYGVQD (reference sequence). Trimming took 9 bases from V and 3 from J, leaving 18 bases between them.